Listed below are T cell receptor beta chains from one sample, sequenced in a study of CD8+ T cells in alopecia areata. TCRdb keeps only in-frame clones here, not all; method: immunoSEQ multiplex PCR. The sample holds some 170,000 clones, 58% seen once. Sequenced here: CD4+ T cells sorted from blood, sampled at approximately week 55, from a patient treated with tofacitinib. These receptors all come from a human donor with alopecia areata. Each CDR3 is given with its conserved first and last residue. The order of the fields is V gene, D gene, CDR3 length, J gene, clone size, CDR3 DNA, CDR3 protein. A D gene is named only where the DNA matches it firmly. Clone size is stated in some rows and not others, as once, few, many or a class when expanded.

>TRBV30|TRBD1|14|TRBJ1-2|NA
TGTGCCTGGAATCCCGACAGGGGACTCTATGGCTACACCTTC
CAWNPDRGLYGYTF
>TRBV5-1|NA|14|TRBJ2-7|NA
TGCGCCAGCAGCTTGCAGGGGAGTGCCTACGAGCAGTACTTC
CASSLQGSAYEQYF
>TRBV11-3|NA|14|TRBJ1-5|few
TGTGCCAGCAGTCCGGGGACGGGGGGTCAGCCCCAGCATTTT
CASSPGTGGQPQHF
>TRBV10-3|TRBD1|16|TRBJ2-7|few
TGTGCCATCAGTGAGCCCACCGGGACAGGGGGATACGAGCAGTACTTC
CAISEPTGTGGYEQYF
>TRBV7-2|NA|12|TRBJ2-3|NA
TGTGCCAGCAGCTCTTATTCGGGACACCAGAATTTT
CASSSYSGHQNF
>TRBV23-1|NA|12|TRBJ1-6|few
TGCGCCAGACAGGATAGCTATTCACCCCTCCACTTT
CARQDSYSPLHF
>TRBV9|NA|13|TRBJ1-3|NA
TGTGCCAGCAGCGTAGCAACCGGAAACACCATATATTTT
CASSVATGNTIYF
>TRBV5-1|NA|15|TRBJ1-1|many
TGCGCCAGCAGCTTGGATGGGACGTCGGGCACTGAAGCTTTCTTT
CASSLDGTSGTEAFF
>TRBV28|NA|12|TRBJ1-5|NA
TGTGCCAGCAGTGTAGTGGGCCAGCCCCAGCATTTT
CASSVVGQPQHF
>TRBV30|TRBD1|16|TRBJ1-1|NA
TGTGCCTGGAGGCCGAAAGGACAGGGGAGGAGAACTGAAGCTTTCTTT
CAWRPKGQGRRTEAFF
>TRBV5-1|NA|16|TRBJ2-6|NA
TGCGCCAGCAGCTTGGAACGCAGTTCTGGGGCCAACGTCCTGACTTTC
CASSLERSSGANVLTF
>TRBV23-1|NA|13|TRBJ2-7|NA
TGCGCCAGCAGTCAAGAATCTTCCTACGAGCAGTACTTC
CASSQESSYEQYF
>TRBV5-1|TRBD1|13|TRBJ2-7|NA
TGCGCCAGCAGCCGGGACAGGAACCACGAGCAGTACTTC
CASSRDRNHEQYF
>TRBV6-5|TRBD1|13|TRBJ1-2|NA
TGTGCCAGCAGCGAACAGGGGGCCTATGGCTACACCTTC
CASSEQGAYGYTF
>TRBV29-1|TRBD1|18|TRBJ1-4|few
TGCAGCGTTCGTGCCAGGGGGGGATGGTTTGGCACTAATGAAAAACTGTTTTTT
CSVRARGGWFGTNEKLFF
>TRBV19|NA|14|TRBJ1-1|NA
TGTGCCAGTAGTATATATGGCCCAAACACTGAAGCTTTCTTT
CASSIYGPNTEAFF
>TRBV19|NA|18|TRBJ2-6|NA
TGTGCCACCAGAAACTCACAGGGATTCTATGCTGGGGCCAACGTCCTGACTTTC
CATRNSQGFYAGANVLTF
>TRBV18|NA|13|TRBJ1-2|NA
TGTGCCAGCTCTCTAGACAGGAACTATGGCTACACCTTC
CASSLDRNYGYTF
>TRBV29-1|TRBD2|16|TRBJ2-1|few
TGCAGCGTAGCCGGACCTAGCGGGGGGTTGGTAGATGAGCAGTTCTTC
CSVAGPSGGLVDEQFF
>TRBV6-5|NA|14|TRBJ1-4|few
TGTGCCAGCAGGAAACAAGCAACTAATGAAAAACTGTTTTTT
CASRKQATNEKLFF
>TRBV7-2|TRBD1|14|TRBJ2-7|NA
TGTGCCAGCAGCCCCGGGACAGCGCTCTACGAGCAGTACTTC
CASSPGTALYEQYF
>TRBV25-1|NA|17|TRBJ1-2|NA
TGTGCCAGCAGTGCGACCCTAGGGGTGGCCTCTAACTATGGCTACACCTTC
CASSATLGVASNYGYTF
>TRBV11-2|TRBD2|16|TRBJ2-3|NA
TGTGCCAGCAGCTTAGGTCGCGGGGGGGCGTCAGATACGCAGTATTTT
CASSLGRGGASDTQYF
>TRBV6-6|NA|13|TRBJ1-2|few
TGTGCCAGCACCCAGGGGCCTAACTATGGCTACACCTTC
CASTQGPNYGYTF
>TRBV30|NA|15|TRBJ1-6|NA
TGTGCCTGGAGGAATCCGGGACCGCGGAATTCACCCCTCCACTTT
CAWRNPGPRNSPLHF
>TRBV29-1|NA|16|TRBJ1-2|NA
TGCAGCGTTGAAGATCTAGACCCCCGGTCCCTCTATGGCTACACCTTC
CSVEDLDPRSLYGYTF
>TRBV5-6|NA|14|TRBJ1-4|few
TGTGCCAGCAGCTTACGGACACTTAATGAAAAACTGTTTTTT
CASSLRTLNEKLFF
>TRBV29-1|TRBD2|14|TRBJ2-4|NA
TGCAGCGTTGAAAAATGGACTAGCAAAAACATTCAGTACTTC
CSVEKWTSKNIQYF
>TRBV15|NA|13|TRBJ2-1|few
TGTGCCACCAGCTTGGACAGAAACAATGAGCAGTTCTTC
CATSLDRNNEQFF
>TRBV2|NA|11|TRBJ2-2|NA
TGTGCTTGCGCGAACACCGGGGAGCTGTTTTTT
CACANTGELFF
>TRBV7-2|NA|17|TRBJ1-4|NA
TGTGCCAGCAGCTTACATGGGACCGGGTTTGGGTGGGAAAAACTGTTTTTT
CASSLHGTGFGWEKLFF
>TRBV2|NA|17|TRBJ2-6|NA
TGTGCCAGCAGTGAGCGCCGGCCTGGGAGTGGGGCCAACGTCCTGACTTTC
CASSERRPGSGANVLTF
>TRBV2|TRBD2|14|TRBJ2-3|few
TGTGCCAGCAGATGGACTAGCGGGGGCAATACGCAGTATTTT
CASRWTSGGNTQYF
>TRBV23-1|NA|12|TRBJ2-7|NA
TGCGCCCCCGGGACTGATTCACGCGAGCAGTACTTC
CAPGTDSREQYF
>TRBV7-8|NA|15|TRBJ2-5|NA
TGTGCCAGCAGCTTAGGTAGAGTTAGACAAGAGACCCAGTACTTC
CASSLGRVRQETQYF
>TRBV29-1|NA|12|TRBJ1-2|few
TGCAGCGTTTCCGGGACACAATATGGCTACACCTTC
CSVSGTQYGYTF
>TRBV29-1|NA|11|TRBJ2-5|few
TGCAGCGTTGACCGGACGGAGACCCAGTACTTC
CSVDRTETQYF
>TRBV7-9|TRBD2|17|TRBJ2-3|NA
TGTGCCAGCAGCTCTCGAACCGGGACTAGCGTCTCAGATACGCAGTATTTT
CASSSRTGTSVSDTQYF
>TRBV30|TRBD2|18|TRBJ2-3|NA
TGTGCCTGGAGTGTGCCCAGTGGAGGGACTAGCGGGAGGAATACGCAGTATTTT
CAWSVPSGGTSGRNTQYF
>TRBV19|TRBD1|13|TRBJ1-5|NA
TGTGCCAGTGGACAGGGTAGATATCAGCCCCAGCATTTT
CASGQGRYQPQHF
>TRBV6-1|NA|17|TRBJ1-2|NA
TGTGCCAGCAGTGAAGCTCGGGCCTACAAAAGCTACTATGGCTACACCTTC
CASSEARAYKSYYGYTF
>TRBV4-1|NA|15|TRBJ2-2|NA
TGCGCCAGCAGCCAGGTCCCTACGAACACCGGGGAGCTGTTTTTT
CASSQVPTNTGELFF
>TRBV15|NA|13|TRBJ1-2|NA
TGTGCCACCAGCAGAGACAGGAAGGGTGGCTACACCTTC
CATSRDRKGGYTF
>TRBV29-1|NA|12|TRBJ2-3|few
TGCAGCGTTGACGGGCGAGCGGTTACGCAGTATTTT
CSVDGRAVTQYF
>TRBV25-1|NA|18|TRBJ1-6|NA
TGTGCCAGCAGTGAAACCCACACAGGGTCGCGCGCCAATTCACCCCTCCACTTT
CASSETHTGSRANSPLHF
>TRBV5-1|NA|15|TRBJ1-4|NA
TGCGCCAGCAGCTTGGGGGGGAATTCGGCTGAAAAACTGTTTTTT
CASSLGGNSAEKLFF
>TRBV5-1|NA|14|TRBJ2-7|NA
TGCGCCAGCAGCCAAGCTATCCTCTCCTACGAGCAGTACTTC
CASSQAILSYEQYF
>TRBV29-1|NA|12|TRBJ2-7|NA
TGCAGCGTTGAAGGCCACAGGGCCGAGCAGTACTTC
CSVEGHRAEQYF
>TRBV9|NA|14|TRBJ2-3|NA
TGTGCCAGCAGCGCTGGGCTAGCCGTAGATACGCAGTATTTT
CASSAGLAVDTQYF
>TRBV2|NA|13|TRBJ2-1|many
TGTGCCAGCAGTATCCTGGAGGGCCATGAGCAGTTCTTC
CASSILEGHEQFF
>TRBV15|NA|14|TRBJ1-5|NA
TGTGCCACCAGCAGAGACGGTGGAAATCAGCCCCAGCATTTT
CATSRDGGNQPQHF
>TRBV30|NA|15|TRBJ2-2|NA
TGTGCCTGGAAAGATCGCAGGGTTAGGACCGGGGAGCTGTTTTTT
CAWKDRRVRTGELFF
>TRBV5-1|TRBD1|15|TRBJ1-1|NA
TGCGCCAGCAGCGGAATACAGGGGCTGAACACTGAAGCTTTCTTT
CASSGIQGLNTEAFF